A single sample gave rise to the 7 T cell receptor beta chains below, sequenced in a study of T cell responses to AZD1222 COVID-19 vaccine. Clones were read by immunoSEQ multiplex PCR, and TCRdb kept only the in-frame ones, dropping some. Counted here are approximately 160,000 clones, approximately 89% occurring once; the ten biggest clones make up about 5%. Sequencing used peripheral blood, obtained on day 0 of AZD1222 vaccination. These receptors all come from an adult in good health.

V is TRBV13 and J is TRBJ2-7; 9 positions agree with TRBD2. Germline V gene sequence: CDR1 PRHDT, CDR2 FYEKMQ (reference sequence). The CDR3 is 14 amino acids. The trim removed 1 base at V and 3 bases at J, leaving 1 base unmatched. CDR3 nucleotide sequence: TGTGCCAGCAGCTTAGTTAGCGGGAGCTACGAGCAGTACTTC. This translates into CASSLVSGSYEQYF.

V and J are TRBV4-3 and TRBJ2-7; 12 positions agree with TRBD1. Trimming cost V 4 bases and J 3 bases; bases outside gene matches: 7. Per the germline V gene, CDR1 is LGHNA and CDR2 is YSLEER. CDR3 length equals 16 residues. DNA for the CDR3: TGCGCCAGCAGCCCGTCCGGGACAGGGGGCATCTACGAGCAGTACTTC. Translation: CASSPSGTGGIYEQYF.

J is TRBJ2-6 and V is TRBV4-2; maybe TRBD1 (5 bases). The CDR3 runs to 19 residues. CDR1 is LGHNA, CDR2 YNFKEQ, per germline. The germline V and J ends were trimmed by 0 bases and 0 bases, with 15 bases remaining between them. The CDR3 loop is CASSQEEGAAFSGANVLTF. The CDR3 DNA follows: TGTGCCAGCAGCCAAGAAGAAGGGGCCGCATTCTCTGGGGCCAACGTCCTGACTTTC.

The rearrangement joins TRBV19 to TRBJ2-3, with a possible D match to TRBD1 (6 bases). Looked up from germline, CDR1 is LNHDA and CDR2 is SQIVND (reference sequence). The CDR3 runs to 14 residues. The V gene lost 6 bases and the J gene lost 2 bases, with 12 bases spanning the gap. In DNA, the CDR3 is TGTGCCAGTAGCAAACAGGGAAACACAGATACGCAGTATTTT. Its protein product is CASSKQGNTDTQYF.

The gene calls are TRBV24-1 and TRBJ2-7; TRBD1 aligns across 10 bases. Germline values: CDR1 KGHDR, CDR2 SFDVKD. The CDR3 contains 15 residues. V lost 3 bases and J lost 2; bases outside the gene matches: 3. The CDR3 here is CATSDPGQGTYEQYF. CDR3 nucleotides: TGTGCCACCAGTGATCCGGGACAGGGGACCTACGAGCAGTACTTC.

The chain links TRBV4-2 to TRBJ2-3; D might be TRBD1 or TRBD2, each matching 5 bases. Trimming removed 4 bases from V and 3 bases from J, with 23 bases in between. Per germline, CDR1 LGHNA and CDR2 YNFKEQ. The CDR3 is made up of 18 amino acids. The CDR3 DNA reads TGTGCCAGCAGCCTCCAAGATATTCGAGGGGATCGTACAGATACGCAGTATTTT. Translated, it gives CASSLQDIRGDRTDTQYF.

The genes are TRBV28 and TRBJ1-2; 8 bases are shared with TRBD1. Trimming removed 6 bases from V and 8 bases from J; junction bases left unmatched: 11. CDR1 is MDHEN, CDR2 SYDVKM, per germline. The CDR3 has 14 amino acids. In DNA, the CDR3 is TGTGCCAGCAGAACAGGGGGGAGGGGATCCGGCTACACCTTC. Protein: CASRTGGRGSGYTF.